Shown below are 26 T cell receptor beta chains from a single sample sequenced in a study of CD8+CD57+ T cells in acquired aplastic anemia (dated by TCRdb to between 2017 and 2018). The run used an Illumina HiSeq 2000. Genomic DNA served as template for TCR beta VDJ combination and CDR3 sequence profiling. TCRdb trimmed the raw reads at Q25, called clones with MiXCR and kept productive beta chains. Each entry is one CDR3 protein sequence, shown with its most common DNA and genes. Across this sample there are fewer than 150,000 distinct CDR3 sequences, with 48% seen only once. The leading ten clones occupy roughly 2.7% of the sample. Material for sequencing was sorted CD4+, CD8+, or CD8+CD57+ T cells (not recorded which) from PBMCs. The source is a human donor in good health, serving as a control.

This clonotype was seen repeatedly, ten times or more. This rearrangement joins TRBV19 to TRBJ2-3; D may be TRBD1 (5 bases). Germline V lookup: CDR1 LNHDA, CDR2 SQIVND (reference sequence). The V end lost 2 bases, the J end lost 1 base, and 10 bases lay between the germline ends. The CDR3 length is 15 residues. In nucleotides, the CDR3 is TGTGCCAGTAGTATAACAGGAGATGGCACAGATACGCAGTATTTT. Residues: CASSITGDGTDTQYF.

This chain uses TRBV9 with TRBJ2-5, with 12 bases aligning to TRBD2. From germline, CDR1 is SGDLS and CDR2 YYNGEE. There are 16 residues in the CDR3. The trim removed 4 bases at V and 3 bases at J, leaving 7 bases unmatched. CDR3: CASSRTASGGEETQYF. The CDR3 DNA is TGTGCCAGCAGCCGGACCGCTAGCGGGGGGGAAGAGACCCAGTACTTC.

The rearrangement uses TRBV10-1 and TRBJ1-5; 7 bases map to TRBD1. The ends lost 2 bases at V and 6 bases at J; junction bases unmatched: 4. The CDR3 runs to 14 residues. The V gene's germline CDR1 is WNHNN and CDR2 SYGVQD (reference sequence). For the CDR3, the DNA is TGCGCCAGCAGTGAGACAGGGGTTCGTCAGCCCCAGCATTTT. It is translated as CASSETGVRQPQHF.

The chain links TRBV25-1 to TRBJ1-4; D is perhaps TRBD1 (6 bases). V lost 3 bases and J 7 bases, leaving 18 bases between the germline ends. The CDR3 extends over 16 amino acids. CDR1 is MGHDK and CDR2 is SYGVNS in the germline V gene. The CDR3 coding sequence is TGTGCCAGCAGTGATGTGCGGGGGGGCATGACTGAAAAACTGTTTTTT. It translates to CASSDVRGGMTEKLFF.

Of note for this clonotype: A clone one base away is much larger, so this may be a read error. V is TRBV12-3 or TRBV12-4 and J is TRBJ2-1; the D gene is possibly TRBD2 (6 bases). V shed 8 bases and J shed 14 bases, with 19 bases lying between them. The CDR3 is 12 amino acids. The DNA for the CDR3 is TGTGCCAGCGGTCCCCACGGGGGTTCGGAGTTCTTC. Translating gives CASGPHGGSEFF.

Notes on this clonotype: Because it lacks the conserved phenylalanine or tryptophan at the end, this CDR3 is likely a read error. The gene calls are TRBV7-8 and TRBJ2-2, with no clear D. The CDR3 is 12 amino acids. Between the trimmed V and J ends, which lost 8 bases and 1 base, there was a span of 5 bases. In germline, CDR1 is SGHVS, CDR2 FQNEAQ. CDR3 nucleotide sequence: TGTGCCAGCGGCCTGAACACCGGGGAGCTGTTTCTT. The encoded protein is CASGLNTGELFL.

This clonotype has a handful of counts. The chain is built from TRBV25-1 and TRBJ2-3, with D perhaps being TRBD1 or TRBD2 (5 bases each). CDR1 is MGHDK, CDR2 SYGVNS, per germline. CDR3 length: 17 amino acids. Trimming removed 5 bases at V and 0 bases at J, with 18 bases between. DNA for the CDR3: TGTGCCAGCAGTTGCTCAGGGACCTCGTCAAGCACAGATACGCAGTATTTT. Residues: CASSCSGTSSSTDTQYF. The whole variable domain, filled in from reference TRBV25-1 and TRBJ2-3, reads EADIYQTPRYLVIGTGKKITLECSQTMGHDKMYWYQQDPGMELHLIHYSYGVNSTEKGDLSSESTVSRIRTEHFPLTLESARPSHTSQYLCASSCSGTSSSTDTQYFGPGTRLTVL.

This chain links TRBV11-3 with TRBJ2-1, with 11 bases that match TRBD2. The germline V gene has CDR1 SGHNT and CDR2 YENEEA. The V and J ends lost 5 bases and 9 bases, in that order; junction bases with no gene match: 15. The CDR3 runs 17 residues. Here the CDR3 DNA reads TGTGCCAGCAGCCCGCCCACTGGGGGTAGCGGGGGGGTTGAGCAGTTCTTC. Its protein is CASSPPTGGSGGVEQFF.

V usage is TRBV2 and J usage is TRBJ2-7, with 8 bases lining up with TRBD1. Germline CDR1 SNHLY, CDR2 FYNNEI. The V gene end was trimmed by 7 bases and the J gene end by 4 bases; junction bases not matched to a gene: 12. This CDR3 spans 15 amino acids. CDR3 sequence: CASIEGPDRVYEQYV. The CDR3 DNA is TGTGCCAGCATCGAAGGCCCGGACAGGGTGTACGAGCAGTACGTC.

This clonotype showed up many times. The rearrangement links TRBV14 to TRBJ1-5; no clear D. The CDR3 has 18 amino acids. The ends were cut back, 2 bases at V and 0 bases at J, with 17 bases in the middle. Germline CDR1 and CDR2: SGHDN and FVKESK. CDR3 sequence (DNA): TGTGCCAGCAGCCAAACGGACCAAAAAAGCTATAGCAATCAGCCCCAGCATTTT. This codes for CASSQTDQKSYSNQPQHF.

The chain employs TRBV15 and TRBJ2-7; D may be TRBD1 (6 bases). V lost 3 bases and J lost 1, with 22 bases in between. The germline CDR1 and CDR2 sequences are LNHNV and YYDKDF (reference sequence). The CDR3 totals 18 residues. The CDR3 region is CATSRGRLPGTLSYEQYF. The DNA of the CDR3 is TGTGCCACCAGCAGGGGACGGTTACCCGGGACACTATCCTACGAGCAGTACTTC.

Ten or more counts support this clonotype. The chain links TRBV4-1 to TRBJ1-1; D ambiguous. Germline V lookup: CDR1 MGHRA, CDR2 YSYEKL. V was trimmed by 1 base and J by 1 base, leaving 10 bases between them. This CDR3 comprises 15 residues. The CDR3 DNA sequence: TGCGCCAGCAGCCAAGTCCGAGGGAGGAACACTGAAGCTTTCTTT. This codes for CASSQVRGRNTEAFF.

This clonotype has ten or more counts. This chain links TRBV5-1 with TRBJ1-3; maybe TRBD1 (6 bases). CDR3 length equals 19 residues. Trimming cost V 0 bases and J 0 bases, with 19 bases left between them. Looked up from germline, CDR1 is SGHRS and CDR2 is YFSETQ. Here the CDR3 DNA reads TGCGCCAGCAGCTTGGAGTTTCTGGGCAGGGGCCCCTCTGGAAACACCATATATTTT. Residues: CASSLEFLGRGPSGNTIYF.

This clonotype was seen ten or more times. The gene calls are TRBV12-3 or TRBV12-4 and TRBJ2-7, with 8 bases identical to TRBD1. The CDR3 contains 16 residues. V was clipped by 3 bases and J by 7 bases; unmatched bases: 14. The CDR3 nucleotides read TGTGCCAGCAGTTTTCGCAGGGGGCAGAGGAGCGGGGAGCAGTACTTC. Translated: CASSFRRGQRSGEQYF.

This clonotype has just a few counts. A read error may be the cause here, since a much bigger clone is one base away. The CDR3 DNA is TGCGCCAGCAGCTTGGTACAGGGGCGGGCAGATACGCAGCATTTT. It specifies CASSLVQGRADTQHF. The chain joins TRBV5-1 to TRBJ2-3, with 7 bases lining up with TRBD1. The better agreement between TRBJ1-5 and the DNA end casts doubt on the J call. Germline V gives CDR1 SGHRS, CDR2 YFSETQ. The CDR3 is 15 residues long.

The chain employs TRBV15 and TRBJ1-5; D uncertain. The CDR3 sequence is 13 residues long. The germline V and J ends were trimmed by 0 bases and 5 bases, with 5 bases remaining between them. Germline V gene lookup returns CDR1 LNHNV and CDR2 YYDKDF (reference sequence). CDR3 DNA sequence: TGTGCCACCAGCAGAGATCGGGATCAGCCCCAGCATTTT. Its translation: CATSRDRDQPQHF.

The chain joins TRBV2 to TRBJ1-6, with a weak D call TRBD1 (5 bases). This CDR3 spans 14 amino acids. V was shortened by 4 bases and J by 4 bases, with 8 bases between the two germline ends. Germline-derived CDR1 and CDR2 are SNHLY and FYNNEI. The CDR3 coding sequence is TGTGCCAGCAGTGGGGGGTTGTATAATTCACCCCTCCACTTT. Translating gives CASSGGLYNSPLHF.

The V gene is TRBV7-2, the J gene TRBJ1-2; D remains unclear. The CDR3 covers 14 residues. CDR1 and CDR2 from the germline V gene are SGHTA and FQGNSA. The V and J ends lost 9 bases and 4 bases respectively, with 18 bases between them. CDR3 coding DNA: TGTGCCAGTGTCCCCGGTTCCCCACGCTATGGCTACACCTTC. As protein: CASVPGSPRYGYTF.

In its sample, this clonotype was seen many times. V usage is TRBV4-3 and J usage is TRBJ2-5; TRBD2 agrees at 8 bases. Germline CDR1 reads LGHNA; CDR2 reads YSLEER. Germline trimming cut 0 bases from V and 1 base from J; bases unmatched to any gene: 7. CDR3 length: 17 amino acids. CDR3 protein: CASSQEGIAGSQETQYF. The CDR3 coding sequence is TGCGCCAGCAGCCAAGAAGGAATAGCGGGGAGCCAAGAGACCCAGTACTTC.

This clonotype was observed many times. CDR3: CASSLTDRERSETQYF. CDR3 in DNA: TGCGCCAGCAGTCTTACGGACAGGGAGCGTTCAGAGACCCAGTACTTC. J is TRBJ2-5 and V is TRBV4-1, with TRBD1 matching 8 bases. CDR1 is MGHRA, CDR2 YSYEKL, per germline. Trimming cost V 6 bases and J 4 bases; bases outside gene matches: 13. The CDR3 is 16 amino acids.

This clonotype appeared many times. The rearrangement links TRBV7-2 to TRBJ2-7, with D possibly being TRBD1 (5 bases). Germline loops: CDR1 SGHTA, CDR2 FQGNSA. V gave up 1 base and J gave up 4 bases, with 11 bases separating them. The CDR3 spans 14 residues. As DNA, the CDR3 is TGTGCCAGCAGCTTAGGGGGCAGGGTTTACGAGCAGTACTTC. It specifies CASSLGGRVYEQYF.

This clonotype was detected only a few times. V is TRBV12-3 or TRBV12-4 and J is TRBJ2-3; 11 bases are a match to TRBD2. The CDR3 totals 18 residues. V lost 6 bases, J lost 0 bases, and 11 bases stayed unmatched. The CDR3, as DNA: TGTGCCAGCAGCCCCCGCAATAGCGGGGGGGGCAGCACAGATACGCAGTATTTT. Translated: CASSPRNSGGGSTDTQYF.

This chain uses TRBV5-6 with TRBJ2-7, with D maybe TRBD1 (6 bases). V was pared by 0 bases and J by 3 bases, with 10 bases between. In germline, CDR1 is SGHDT, CDR2 YYEEEE. This CDR3 is 14 amino acids long. CDR3 loop: CASSLGAGVYEQYF. The CDR3 nucleotides are TGTGCCAGCAGCTTGGGGGCAGGGGTCTACGAGCAGTACTTC. Combining the CDR3 with reference TRBV5-6 and TRBJ2-7 gives the whole variable domain DAGVTQSPTHLIKTRGQQVTLRCSPKSGHDTVSWYQQALGQGPQFIFQYYEEEERQRGNFPDRFSGHQFPNYSSELNVNALLLGDSALYLCASSLGAGVYEQYFGPGTRLTVT.

V is TRBV25-1 and J is TRBJ2-7, with D unclear. V was trimmed by 4 bases and J by 0 bases, leaving 4 bases between them. Germline assignment: CDR1 MGHDK and CDR2 SYGVNS. CDR3 size: 12 residues. As DNA, the CDR3 is TGTGCCAGCAGTGGGGTCTCCTACGAGCAGTACTTC. This encodes CASSGVSYEQYF.

This sequence joins TRBV18 and TRBJ2-3; no reliable D call. The V end was cut by 2 bases, the J end by 0 bases, with 9 bases between. The CDR3 consists of 15 residues. The germline gives CDR1 KGHSH, CDR2 LQKENI. CDR3 sequence: CASSPSLTSTDTQYF. CDR3 DNA: TGTGCCAGCTCACCAAGTCTAACTAGCACAGATACGCAGTATTTT.

This clonotype was recorded many times. The chain recombines TRBV13 with TRBJ2-1; D unclear. Trimming shortened V by 4 bases and J by 6 bases, and 16 bases separated the two germline ends. Germline V gives CDR1 PRHDT, CDR2 FYEKMQ (reference sequence). The CDR3 sequence is 15 residues long. CDR3 amino acids: CASSSGFLSSNEQFF. As DNA, the CDR3 is TGTGCCAGCAGCTCCGGGTTTTTAAGCAGCAATGAGCAGTTCTTC.